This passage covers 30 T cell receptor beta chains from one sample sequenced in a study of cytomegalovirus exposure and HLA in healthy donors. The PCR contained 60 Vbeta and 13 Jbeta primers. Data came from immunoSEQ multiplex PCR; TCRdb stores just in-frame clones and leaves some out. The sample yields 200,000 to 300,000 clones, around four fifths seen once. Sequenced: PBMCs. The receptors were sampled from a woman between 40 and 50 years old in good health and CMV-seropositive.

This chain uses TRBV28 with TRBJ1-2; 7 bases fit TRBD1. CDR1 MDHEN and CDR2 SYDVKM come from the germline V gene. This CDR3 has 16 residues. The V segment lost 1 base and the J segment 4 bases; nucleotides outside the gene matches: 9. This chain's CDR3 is CASSLYTGAQSYGYTF. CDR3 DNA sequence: TGTGCCAGCAGTTTATATACAGGGGCCCAATCCTATGGCTACACCTTC.

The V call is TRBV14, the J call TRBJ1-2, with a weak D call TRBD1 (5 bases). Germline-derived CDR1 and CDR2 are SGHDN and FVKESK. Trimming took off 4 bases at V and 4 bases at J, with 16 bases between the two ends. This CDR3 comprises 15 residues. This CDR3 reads CASSRNRQPTYGYTF. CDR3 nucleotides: TGTGCCAGCAGCCGAAACAGACAGCCGACCTATGGCTACACCTTC.

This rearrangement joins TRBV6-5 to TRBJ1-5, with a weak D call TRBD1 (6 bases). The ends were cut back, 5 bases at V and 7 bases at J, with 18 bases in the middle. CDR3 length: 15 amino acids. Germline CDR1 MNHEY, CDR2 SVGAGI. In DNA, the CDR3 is TGTGCCAGCAGTCCCGCAGGGGTCAGGGAGCAGCCCCAGCATTTT. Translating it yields CASSPAGVREQPQHF.

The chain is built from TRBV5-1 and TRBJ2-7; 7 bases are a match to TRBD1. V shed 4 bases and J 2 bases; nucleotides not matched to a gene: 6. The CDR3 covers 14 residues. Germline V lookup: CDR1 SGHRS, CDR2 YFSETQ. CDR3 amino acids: CASSQGTATYEQYF. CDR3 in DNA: TGCGCCAGCAGCCAGGGGACAGCAACCTACGAGCAGTACTTC.

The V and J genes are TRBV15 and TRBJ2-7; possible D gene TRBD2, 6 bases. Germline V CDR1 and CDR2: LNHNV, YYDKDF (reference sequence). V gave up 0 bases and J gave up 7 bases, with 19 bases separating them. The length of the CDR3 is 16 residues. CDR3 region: CATSRDKVVEGWEQYF. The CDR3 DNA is TGTGCCACCAGCAGAGATAAGGTGGTGGAGGGGTGGGAGCAGTACTTC.

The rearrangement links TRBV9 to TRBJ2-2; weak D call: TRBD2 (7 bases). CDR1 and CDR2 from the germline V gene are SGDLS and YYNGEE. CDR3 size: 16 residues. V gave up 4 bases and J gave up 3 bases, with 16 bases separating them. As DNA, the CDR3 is TGTGCCAGCAGCAGAGGGGGGGGCGGGTACACCGGGGAGCTGTTTTTT. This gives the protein CASSRGGGGYTGELFF.

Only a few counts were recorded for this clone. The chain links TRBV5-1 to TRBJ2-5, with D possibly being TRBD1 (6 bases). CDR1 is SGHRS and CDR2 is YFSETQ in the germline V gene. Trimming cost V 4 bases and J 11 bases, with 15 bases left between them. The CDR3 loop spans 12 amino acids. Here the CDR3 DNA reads TGCGCCAGCAGCCACGGGAAGGGGGAGCAGTACTTC. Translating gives CASSHGKGEQYF.

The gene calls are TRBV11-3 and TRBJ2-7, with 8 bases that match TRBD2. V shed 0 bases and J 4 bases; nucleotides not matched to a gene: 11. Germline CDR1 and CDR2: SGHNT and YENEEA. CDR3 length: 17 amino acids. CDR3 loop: CASSLDRRTSGSYEQYF. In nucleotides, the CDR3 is TGTGCCAGCAGCTTAGACCGTAGAACTAGCGGATCTTACGAGCAGTACTTC.

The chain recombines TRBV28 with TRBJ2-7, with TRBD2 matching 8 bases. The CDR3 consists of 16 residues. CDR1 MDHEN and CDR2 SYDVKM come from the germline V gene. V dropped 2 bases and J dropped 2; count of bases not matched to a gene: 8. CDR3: CASSLGLAGLTYEQYF. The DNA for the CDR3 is TGTGCCAGCAGTTTAGGGCTAGCGGGCCTTACCTACGAGCAGTACTTC.

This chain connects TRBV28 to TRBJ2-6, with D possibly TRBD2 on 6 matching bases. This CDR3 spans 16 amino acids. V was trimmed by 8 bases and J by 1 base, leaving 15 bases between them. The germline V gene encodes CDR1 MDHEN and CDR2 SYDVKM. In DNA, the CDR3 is TGTGCCAGCTCATTGTGGGGGACTTCTGGGGCCAACGTCCTGACTTTC. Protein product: CASSLWGTSGANVLTF.

The CDR3 is CASSLPRVATEAFF. CDR3 nucleotide sequence: TGTGCCAGCAGTTTACCTCGGGTGGCTACTGAAGCTTTCTTT. The chain is built from TRBV28 and TRBJ1-1; D unresolved. The CDR3 length is 14 residues. Trimming pared 2 bases from V and 5 bases from J, leaving 12 bases between. The germline V gene encodes CDR1 MDHEN and CDR2 SYDVKM.

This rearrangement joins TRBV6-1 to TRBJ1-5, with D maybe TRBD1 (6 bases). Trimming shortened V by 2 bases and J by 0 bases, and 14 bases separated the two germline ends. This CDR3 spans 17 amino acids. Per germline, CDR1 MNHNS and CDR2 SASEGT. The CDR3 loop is CASSERAGANSNQPQHF. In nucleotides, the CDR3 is TGTGCCAGCAGTGAAAGGGCGGGGGCTAATAGCAATCAGCCCCAGCATTTT.

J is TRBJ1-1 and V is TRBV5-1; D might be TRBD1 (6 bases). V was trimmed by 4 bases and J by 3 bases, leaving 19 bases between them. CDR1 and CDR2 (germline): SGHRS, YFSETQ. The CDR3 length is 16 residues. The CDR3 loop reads CASSLGTNRIDTEAFF. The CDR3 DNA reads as TGCGCCAGCAGCCTAGGGACAAATAGAATCGACACTGAAGCTTTCTTT.

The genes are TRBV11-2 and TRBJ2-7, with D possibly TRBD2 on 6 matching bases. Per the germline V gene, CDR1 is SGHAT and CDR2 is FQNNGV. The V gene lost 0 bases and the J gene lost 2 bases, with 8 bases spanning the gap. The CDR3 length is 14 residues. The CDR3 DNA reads TGTGCCAGCAGCTTAGAGTGGAGGGCCTACGAGCAGTACTTC. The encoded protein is CASSLEWRAYEQYF.

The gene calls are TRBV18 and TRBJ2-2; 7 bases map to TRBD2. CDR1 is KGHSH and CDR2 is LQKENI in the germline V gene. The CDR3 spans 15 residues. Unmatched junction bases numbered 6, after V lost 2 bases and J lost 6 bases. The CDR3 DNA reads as TGTGCCAGCTCACCAGCAGTAGCGGGTCCCGGGGAGCTGTTTTTT. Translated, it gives CASSPAVAGPGELFF.

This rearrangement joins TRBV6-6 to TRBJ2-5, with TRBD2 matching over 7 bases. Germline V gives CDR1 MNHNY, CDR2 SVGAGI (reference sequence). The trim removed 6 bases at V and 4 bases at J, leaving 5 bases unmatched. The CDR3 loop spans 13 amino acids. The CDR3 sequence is CASRKREPETQYF. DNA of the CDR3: TGTGCCAGCAGGAAGCGGGAACCAGAGACCCAGTACTTC.

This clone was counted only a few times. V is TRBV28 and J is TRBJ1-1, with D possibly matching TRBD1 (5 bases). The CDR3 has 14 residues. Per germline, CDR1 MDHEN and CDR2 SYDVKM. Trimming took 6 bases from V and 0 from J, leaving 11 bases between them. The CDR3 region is CASRTTEMNTEAFF. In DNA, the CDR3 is TGTGCCAGCAGGACGACAGAGATGAACACTGAAGCTTTCTTT.

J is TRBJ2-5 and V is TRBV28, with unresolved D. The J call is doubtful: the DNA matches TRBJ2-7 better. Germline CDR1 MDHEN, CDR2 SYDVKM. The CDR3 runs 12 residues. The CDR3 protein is CASTSSSYEQYF. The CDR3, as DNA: TGTGCCAGCACCTCAAGCTCCTACGAGCAGTACTTC.

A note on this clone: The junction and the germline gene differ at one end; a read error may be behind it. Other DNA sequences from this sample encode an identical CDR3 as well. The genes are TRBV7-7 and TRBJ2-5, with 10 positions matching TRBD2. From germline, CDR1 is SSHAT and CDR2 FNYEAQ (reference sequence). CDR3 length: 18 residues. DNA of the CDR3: TGTGCCAGTAGCTTAGGGCTAGCGGGGGCCCCCTACCAAGAGACCCAGTACTTC. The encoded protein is CASSLGLAGAPYQETQYF.

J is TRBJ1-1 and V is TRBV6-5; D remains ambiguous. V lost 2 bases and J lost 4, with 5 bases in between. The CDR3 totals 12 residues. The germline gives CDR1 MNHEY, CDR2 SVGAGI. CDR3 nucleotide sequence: TGTGCCAGCAGTTACACGGGCACTGAAGCTTTCTTT. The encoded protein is CASSYTGTEAFF.

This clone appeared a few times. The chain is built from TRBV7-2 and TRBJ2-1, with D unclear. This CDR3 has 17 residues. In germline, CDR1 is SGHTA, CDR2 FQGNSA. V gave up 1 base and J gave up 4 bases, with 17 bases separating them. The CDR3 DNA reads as TGTGCCAGCAGCTTAGTTGGTATAGCCGTGTCTTACAATGAGCAGTTCTTC. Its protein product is CASSLVGIAVSYNEQFF.

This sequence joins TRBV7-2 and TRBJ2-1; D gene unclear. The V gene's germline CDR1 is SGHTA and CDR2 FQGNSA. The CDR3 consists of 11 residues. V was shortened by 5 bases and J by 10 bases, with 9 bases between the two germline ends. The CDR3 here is CASSIFGEQFF. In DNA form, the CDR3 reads TGTGCCAGCAGCATTTTCGGGGAGCAGTTCTTC.

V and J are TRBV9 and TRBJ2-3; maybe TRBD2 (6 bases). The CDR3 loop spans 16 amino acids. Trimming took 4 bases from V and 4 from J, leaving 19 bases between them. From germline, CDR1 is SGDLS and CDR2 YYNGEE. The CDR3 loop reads CASSLGATERADTQYF. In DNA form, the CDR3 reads TGTGCCAGCAGCCTAGGGGCGACCGAGCGGGCAGATACGCAGTATTTT.

For the CDR3, the DNA is TGCGCCAGCAGCTTTGTAGCGGGAGGCCCCATCGGAGAGCAGTTCTTC. This sequence encodes CASSFVAGGPIGEQFF. V usage is TRBV5-1 and J usage is TRBJ2-1; 10 nucleotides align to TRBD2. V trimming: 2 bases; J trimming: 10 bases; junction bases outside the gene matches: 12. This CDR3 contains 16 residues. From germline, CDR1 is SGHRS and CDR2 YFSETQ.

In DNA, the CDR3 is TGTGCCAGCAGCCAAACCGCCACAGGGGATCAGCCCCAGCATTTT. It translates to CASSQTATGDQPQHF. The V gene is TRBV7-6, the J gene TRBJ1-5, with 7 nucleotides matching TRBD1. Trimming cost V 5 bases and J 5 bases; bases outside gene matches: 9. Germline CDR1 is SGHVS and CDR2 is FNYEAQ. The CDR3 extends over 15 amino acids.

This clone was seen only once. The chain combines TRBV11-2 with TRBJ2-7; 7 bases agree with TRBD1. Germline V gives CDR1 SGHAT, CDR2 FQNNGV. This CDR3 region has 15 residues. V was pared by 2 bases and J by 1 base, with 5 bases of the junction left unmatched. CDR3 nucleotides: TGTGCCAGCAGCTTATTTGTGACAGGGTCCTACGAGCAGTACTTC. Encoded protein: CASSLFVTGSYEQYF.

CDR3: CASSWGTRGNNEQFF. Written as DNA, the CDR3 is TGTGCCAGCAGCTGGGGGACTAGGGGAAACAATGAGCAGTTCTTC. This rearrangement joins TRBV5-8 to TRBJ2-1; 8 bases map to TRBD2. Germline values: CDR1 SGHTS, CDR2 YDEGEE. This CDR3 is 15 amino acids long. V lost 3 bases to trimming and J lost 5 bases; unmatched junction nucleotides: 7. Complete variable domain (other parts from reference TRBV5-8 and TRBJ2-1): EAGVTQSPTHLIKTRGQQATLRCSPISGHTSVYWYQQALGLGLQFLLWYDEGEERNRGNFPPRFSGRQFPNYSSELNVNALELEDSALYLCASSWGTRGNNEQFFGPGTRLTVL.

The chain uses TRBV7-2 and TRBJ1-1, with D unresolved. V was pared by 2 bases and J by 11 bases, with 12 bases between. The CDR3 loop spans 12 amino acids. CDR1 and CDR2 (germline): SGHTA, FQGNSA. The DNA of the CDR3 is TGTGCCAGCAGCTTAAATCGCCGGGGTGCTTTCTTT. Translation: CASSLNRRGAFF.

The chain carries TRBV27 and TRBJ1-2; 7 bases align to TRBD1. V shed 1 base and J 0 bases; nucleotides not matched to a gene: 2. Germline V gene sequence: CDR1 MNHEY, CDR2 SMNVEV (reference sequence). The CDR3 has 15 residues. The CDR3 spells CASSLLGGANYGYTF. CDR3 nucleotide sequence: TGTGCCAGCAGTTTATTAGGGGGCGCTAACTATGGCTACACCTTC.

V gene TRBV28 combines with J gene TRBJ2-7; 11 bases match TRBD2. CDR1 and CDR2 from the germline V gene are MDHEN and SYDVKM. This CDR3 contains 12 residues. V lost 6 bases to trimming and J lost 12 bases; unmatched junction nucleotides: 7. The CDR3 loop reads CASSSSGRGAYF. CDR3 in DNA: TGTGCCAGCAGCAGTAGCGGGAGGGGGGCGTACTTC.